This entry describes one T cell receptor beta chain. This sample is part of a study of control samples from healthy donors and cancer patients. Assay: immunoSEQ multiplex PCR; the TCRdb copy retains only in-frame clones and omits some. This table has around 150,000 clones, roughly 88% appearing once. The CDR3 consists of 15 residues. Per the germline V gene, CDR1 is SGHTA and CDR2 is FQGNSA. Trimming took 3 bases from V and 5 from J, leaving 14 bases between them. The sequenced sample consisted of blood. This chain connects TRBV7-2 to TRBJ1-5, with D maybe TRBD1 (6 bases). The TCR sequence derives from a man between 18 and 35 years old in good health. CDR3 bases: TGTGCCAGCAGCTTGGGGGGCAGACAGCATCAGCCCCAGCATTTT. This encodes CASSLGGRQHQPQHF.